The 14 T cell receptor beta chains below were found in one sample sequenced in a study of molecular identifiers for immune sequencing clone quantification. TCRdb reprocessed the PCR reads via MiXCR and lists one record per CDR3 protein. The sample has around 460,000 distinct CDR3 sequences, 20% to 25% seen once. The sequenced material came from naive CD8+ T cells from blood, with Jurkat cell RNA spiked in. Specified subset: FACS-sorted CD8+CD4-CCR7+CD45RA+ naive T cells. The receptors were sampled from a human donor in good health. Some libraries in this study had Jurkat cell RNA spiked in.

The chain has TRBV11-2 and TRBJ2-5; D remains unclear. This CDR3 contains 14 residues. The ends were cut back, 2 bases at V and 1 base at J, with 8 bases in the middle. Germline loops: CDR1 SGHAT, CDR2 FQNNGV. CDR3 coding DNA: TGTGCCAGCAGCTTAACGAACCGCCAAGAGACCCAGTACTTC. It yields the protein CASSLTNRQETQYF.

This clonotype has only a few counts. This chain links TRBV15 with TRBJ1-1, with D unclear. Germline V gene data show CDR1 as LNHNV and CDR2 as YYDKDF (reference sequence). This CDR3 comprises 13 residues. Trimming removed 2 bases from V and 7 bases from J, with 11 bases in between. In DNA form, the CDR3 reads TGTGCCACCAGCAGATCACCCGTTTATGAAGCTTTCTTT. Protein sequence: CATSRSPVYEAFF.

This clonotype was seen repeatedly, ten times or more. This chain links TRBV5-5 with TRBJ2-3; a weak D match, TRBD1 (6 bases). Germline V gene lookup returns CDR1 SGHKS and CDR2 YYEKEE (reference sequence). This CDR3 has 15 residues. Trimming took off 1 base at V and 0 bases at J, with 9 bases between the two ends. In DNA form, the CDR3 reads TGTGCCAGCAGCTTGCAGGGGCCCAGCACAGATACGCAGTATTTT. Its translation is CASSLQGPSTDTQYF.

This clonotype showed up just a few times. The chain carries TRBV6-5 and TRBJ1-1; D unclear. This CDR3 region has 16 residues. The V and J ends lost 1 base and 0 bases respectively, with 12 bases between them. Germline V gene sequence: CDR1 MNHEY, CDR2 SVGAGI. The CDR3 DNA reads as TGTGCCAGCAGTTACTGGCCCGCGAAGCTGAACACTGAAGCTTTCTTT. It translates to CASSYWPAKLNTEAFF.

This clonotype was seen at least ten times. This sequence joins TRBV29-1 and TRBJ1-1; D is ambiguous. This CDR3 region has 13 residues. Germline loops: CDR1 SQVTM, CDR2 ANQGSEA. The V and J ends lost 6 bases and 3 bases respectively, with 14 bases between them. CDR3 residues: CSVVDRADTEAFF. The DNA of the CDR3 is TGCAGCGTCGTCGACCGGGCAGACACTGAAGCTTTCTTT.

This clonotype has just a few counts. The V and J genes are TRBV7-8 and TRBJ2-3, with D tentatively TRBD2 (7 bases). The CDR3 runs to 18 residues. The germline V gene has CDR1 SGHVS and CDR2 FQNEAQ. V was pared by 8 bases and J by 6 bases, with 30 bases between. The CDR3: CASGGGLAGATWGDTQYF. The DNA of the CDR3 is TGTGCCAGCGGGGGAGGTTTGGCGGGGGCCACCTGGGGGGATACGCAGTATTTT.

Only a few counts were recorded for this clonotype. The chain employs TRBV30 and TRBJ1-2; no firm D call. V dropped 4 bases and J dropped 8 bases, with 20 bases sitting between them. CDR1 and CDR2 (germline): GTSNPN, SVGIG (reference sequence). There are 14 residues in the CDR3. The CDR3 sequence is CAWTPSQARWGYTF. CDR3 coding DNA: TGTGCCTGGACCCCTTCCCAGGCCAGGTGGGGCTACACCTTC. The full variable domain, its missing parts supplied by reference TRBV30 and TRBJ1-2, is SQTIHQWPATLVQPVGSPLSLECTVEGTSNPNLYWYRQAAGRGLQLLFYSVGIGQISSEVPQNLSASRPQDRQFILSSKKLLLSDSGFYLCAWTPSQARWGYTFGSGTRLTVV.

This clonotype was detected many times. The J gene is TRBJ1-1, the V gene TRBV7-9; TRBD1 might be the D (5 bases). CDR1 is SEHNR, CDR2 FQNEAQ, per germline (reference sequence). Trimming took 5 bases from V and 11 from J, leaving 21 bases between them. The CDR3 length is 14 residues. CDR3 sequence: CASSATGVTEEAFF. DNA of the CDR3: TGTGCCAGCAGCGCCACAGGCGTCACTGAGGAGGCTTTCTTT.

The chain couples TRBV3-1 to TRBJ1-4; perhaps TRBD1 as D (5 bases). The germline V gene encodes CDR1 LGHDT and CDR2 YNNKEL (reference sequence). V lost 1 base to trimming and J lost 7 bases, with 10 bases between them. This CDR3 contains 14 residues. The CDR3 reads CASSQATGGEKLFF. The CDR3 coding sequence is TGTGCCAGCAGCCAAGCGACGGGGGGTGAAAAACTGTTTTTT.

Comment on this clonotype: One end of the junction fails to match germline, which may point to a read error. The DNA for the CDR3 is TGTGCCAGCAGTTACAGGCGGGAAGATACCCAGTACTTC. This codes for CASSYRREDTQYF. The rearrangement links TRBV6-2 or TRBV6-3 to TRBJ2-5; a possible D gene is TRBD2 (6 bases). Per the germline V gene, CDR1 is MNHEY and CDR2 is SVGEGT. The CDR3 spans 13 residues.

This clonotype was detected a few times. V gene TRBV4-1 combines with J gene TRBJ1-1; no clear D gene. Germline CDR1 is MGHRA and CDR2 is YSYEKL. This CDR3 has 13 amino acids. With 3 bases removed from V and 1 base from J, the gap between germline ends came to 6 bases. The CDR3 here is CASSQLQNTEAFF. The CDR3 region has the DNA TGCGCCAGCAGCCAGTTACAGAACACTGAAGCTTTCTTT.

V and J are TRBV7-9 and TRBJ1-4; no firm D call. CDR1 SEHNR and CDR2 FQNEAQ come from the germline V gene (reference sequence). The CDR3 is made up of 14 amino acids. V gave up 4 bases and J gave up 8 bases, with 14 bases separating them. This chain's CDR3 is CASSSPSRQEKLFF. The CDR3 nucleotides read TGTGCCAGCAGCTCCCCTTCAAGGCAGGAAAAACTGTTTTTT.

This clonotype has only a few counts. The chain recombines TRBV27 with TRBJ1-6; D not certain. The V gene's germline CDR1 is MNHEY and CDR2 SMNVEV (reference sequence). V was clipped by 3 bases and J by 8 bases, with 5 bases between them. The CDR3 is 12 residues long. The CDR3 spells CASSFPDSPLHF. In DNA form, the CDR3 reads TGTGCCAGCAGTTTCCCAGATTCACCCCTCCACTTT.

This clonotype was detected many times. This chain uses TRBV28 with TRBJ1-5; a possible D gene is TRBD1 (5 bases). Germline lookup yields CDR1 MDHEN and CDR2 SYDVKM. CDR3 length: 15 amino acids. The V end was cut by 6 bases, the J end by 1 base, with 13 bases between. The CDR3 DNA reads TGTGCCAGCAGAATACCGGGGGAAAGCAATCAGCCCCAGCATTTT. It codes for CASRIPGESNQPQHF.